This is a list of T cell receptor beta chains from one sample in a study of Ad26.COV2.S vaccination and SARS-CoV-2 variants. The data were produced by immunoSEQ multiplex PCR, yet TCRdb's version contains in-frame clones alone and is incomplete. This sample has 300,000 to 350,000 clones, with around four fifths found just once. The material sequenced was peripheral blood, taken in a trial of Ad26.COV2.S vaccine versus placebo. These receptors were taken from a person aged 18-60 years who received the Ad26.COV2.S COVID-19 vaccine or a placebo. CDR3s include the opening cysteine and the closing phenylalanine or tryptophan. Fields, in order: D gene, V gene, clone size, J gene, CDR3 protein, CDR3 DNA. A D gene is named only where the DNA matches it firmly. A clone size is listed for some rows: how often the clone was seen (once, few, many), or a class if it is expanded.

TRBD1	TRBV7-9	NA	TRBJ2-7	CASSSNDRATYEQYF	TGTGCCAGCAGCTCAAACGACAGGGCCACCTACGAGCAGTACTTC
TRBD1	TRBV5-1	NA	TRBJ1-1	CASSLENRGYTEAFF	TGCGCCAGCAGCTTGGAGAACAGGGGCTACACTGAAGCTTTCTTT
NA	TRBV7-9	NA	TRBJ1-5	CASSSSTGGVQPQHF	TGTGCCAGCAGTTCATCCACAGGTGGTGTTCAGCCCCAGCATTTT
TRBD1	TRBV2	NA	TRBJ2-3	CASSRDRVTDTQYF	TGTGCCAGCAGCCGGGACAGGGTCACAGATACGCAGTATTTT
NA	TRBV14	NA	TRBJ1-6	CASQAQGKSPLHF	TGTGCCAGCCAGGCTCAGGGGAAATCACCCCTCCACTTT
TRBD1	TRBV4-1	few	TRBJ2-7	CASSQTGGYEQYF	TGCGCCAGCAGCCAAACAGGGGGCTACGAGCAGTACTTC
NA	TRBV5-1	NA	TRBJ2-3	CASRDSQGGDTQYF	TGCGCCAGCAGGGACTCCCAAGGTGGAGATACGCAGTATTTT
TRBD1	TRBV30	NA	TRBJ1-1	CAYQGQLNTEAFF	TGTGCCTACCAGGGACAGTTGAACACTGAAGCTTTCTTT
NA	TRBV19	NA	TRBJ2-1	CASSRPITSRYNEQFF	TGTGCCAGTAGTAGGCCGATAACTAGCAGGTACAATGAGCAGTTCTTC
TRBD1	TRBV6-5	NA	TRBJ2-1	CASRLPGQGHNEQFF	TGTGCCAGCAGGCTACCGGGACAGGGTCATAATGAGCAGTTCTTC
TRBD1	TRBV5-1	many	TRBJ1-2	CASSWSTGRDLGYTF	TGCGCCAGCAGCTGGTCGACAGGGAGGGATTTAGGCTACACCTTC
NA	TRBV2	NA	TRBJ1-1	CANTILGNTEAFF	TGTGCCAATACGATTTTGGGGAACACTGAAGCTTTCTTT
NA	TRBV28	NA	TRBJ1-1	CAIRVREYTEAFF	TGTGCCATCCGGGTACGGGAGTACACTGAAGCTTTCTTT
NA	TRBV3-1/TRBV3-2	NA	TRBJ1-4	CASSQDGPLELIYEKLFF	TGTGCCAGCAGCCAAGATGGGCCGTTGGAGTTAATTTATGAAAAACTGTTTTTT
NA	TRBV5-6	NA	TRBJ1-2	CASSLFRVDPSGYTF	TGTGCCAGCAGCCTATTCCGTGTGGATCCGTCAGGCTACACCTTC
NA	TRBV5-1	NA	TRBJ2-1	CASTQGGGNSYNEQFF	TGCGCCAGTACCCAGGGTGGGGGAAACTCCTACAATGAGCAGTTCTTC
NA	TRBV3-1/TRBV3-2	NA	TRBJ2-7	CASSQHGPYEQYF	TGTGCCAGCAGCCAACACGGCCCCTACGAGCAGTACTTC
NA	TRBV4-1	once	TRBJ2-6	CASSPLPEGPGANVLTF	TGCGCCAGCAGCCCCCTTCCCGAGGGTCCTGGGGCCAACGTCCTGACTTTC
TRBD1	TRBV3-1/TRBV3-2	NA	TRBJ1-2	CASSLRQGVVGNYGYTF	TGTGCCAGCAGCCTCCGACAGGGGGTAGTAGGTAACTATGGCTACACCTTC
NA	TRBV18	NA	TRBJ2-6	CASSPPSGANVLTF	TGTGCCAGCTCACCACCTTCTGGGGCCAACGTCCTGACTTTC
NA	TRBV7-2	NA	TRBJ1-2	CASSLANYGYTF	TGTGCCAGCAGCTTAGCTAACTATGGCTACACCTTC
TRBD1	TRBV2	NA	TRBJ2-3	CASSSGQGAADTQYF	TGTGCCAGCAGTAGTGGACAGGGGGCCGCAGATACGCAGTATTTT
NA	TRBV19	NA	TRBJ1-5	CASSIGPGLQTPQHF	TGTGCCAGTAGTATTGGGCCGGGGCTTCAGACGCCCCAGCATTTT
TRBD1	TRBV5-1	NA	TRBJ1-1	CASSLLGEGADEAFF	TGCGCCAGCAGCTTGCTGGGGGAGGGGGCCGATGAAGCTTTCTTT
TRBD1	TRBV5-6	NA	TRBJ2-2	CASSPGQGTGELFF	TGTGCCAGCAGCCCGGGACAGGGAACCGGGGAGCTGTTTTTT
NA	TRBV7-9	NA	TRBJ2-2	CASGTGRRGTGELFF	TGTGCCAGCGGAACAGGTCGGCGGGGCACCGGGGAGCTGTTTTTT
TRBD1	TRBV28	NA	TRBJ1-2	CASCLQGARAYGYTF	TGTGCCAGCTGTTTACAGGGGGCGCGTGCCTATGGCTACACCTTC
TRBD1	TRBV5-1	NA	TRBJ1-2	CASSLEGAMGTGGYTF	TGCGCCAGCAGCTTGGAGGGGGCAATGGGTACTGGCGGCTACACCTTC
TRBD1	TRBV5-1	NA	TRBJ2-7	CASSPVDRLLHEQYF	TGCGCCAGCAGCCCTGTGGACAGGTTACTCCACGAGCAGTACTTC